This T cell receptor beta chain was obtained from a study of T cell changes during pregnancy in multiple sclerosis. Per the germline V gene, CDR1 is SGHKS and CDR2 is YYEKEE (reference sequence). The trim removed 4 bases at V and 0 bases at J, leaving 7 bases unmatched. This CDR3 has 16 amino acids. Profiling relied on immunoSEQ multiplex PCR, and the TCRdb table lists in-frame clones only, not all of them. The table records roughly 58,000 clones, 90% of them present only once. The receptor comes from a female donor with multiple sclerosis, enrolled in a pregnancy study. The sequencing here drew on CD8+ T cells from peripheral blood mononuclear cells, taken before pregnancy. V is TRBV5-5 and J is TRBJ2-4; 7 positions agree with TRBD2. CDR3 nucleotide sequence: TGTGCCAGCAGCGAGGGGACTACCCTAGCCAAAAACATTCAGTACTTC. Residues: CASSEGTTLAKNIQYF.